These 28 T cell receptor beta chains originate from one sample sequenced in a study of cytomegalovirus exposure and HLA in healthy donors. 60 Vbeta and 13 Jbeta primers were used in PCR. The assay was immunoSEQ multiplex PCR, and TCRdb's table has in-frame clones only and misses some. The profile covers around 150,000 clones, with roughly 76% appearing a single time and approximately 4% taken by the ten largest. The sample was PBMCs. The receptors were sampled from a man aged 18-30 years in good health and CMV-seronegative.

This chain uses TRBV27 with TRBJ1-1, with D tentatively TRBD1 (5 bases). V was shortened by 3 bases and J by 3 bases, with 14 bases between the two germline ends. CDR3 size: 15 residues. Germline values: CDR1 MNHEY, CDR2 SMNVEV (reference sequence). This chain's CDR3 is CASSLLSRADTEAFF. The CDR3 nucleotides are TGTGCCAGCAGTTTGCTATCCAGGGCGGACACTGAAGCTTTCTTT.

V gene TRBV5-1 combines with J gene TRBJ2-7, with D maybe TRBD2 (5 bases). The germline gives CDR1 SGHRS, CDR2 YFSETQ. CDR3 length equals 17 residues. Between the trimmed V and J ends, which lost 1 base and 0 bases, there was a span of 17 bases. CDR3 region: CASSLTSGLRSSYEQYF. The CDR3 nucleotides read TGCGCCAGCAGCTTGACCTCTGGACTTCGTAGCTCCTACGAGCAGTACTTC.

The gene calls are TRBV29-1 and TRBJ1-3; possibly TRBD1 for D (5 bases). The CDR3 is 15 residues long. CDR1 is SQVTM, CDR2 ANQGSEA, per germline. V dropped 5 bases and J dropped 2 bases, with 16 bases sitting between them. CDR3 amino acids: CSVSGDTGPGNTIYF. CDR3 nucleotide sequence: TGCAGCGTTTCGGGGGATACGGGTCCTGGAAACACCATATATTTT.

The sample holds a few counts of this clone. The V gene is TRBV28, the J gene TRBJ2-1, with unresolved D. The CDR3 is made up of 14 amino acids. V was shortened by 6 bases and J by 5 bases, with 14 bases between the two germline ends. Per germline, CDR1 MDHEN and CDR2 SYDVKM. CDR3 amino acids: CASSGSVGDNEQFF. For the CDR3, the DNA is TGTGCCAGCAGCGGTTCTGTTGGTGACAATGAGCAGTTCTTC.

The genes are TRBV5-4 and TRBJ1-3, with D possibly matching TRBD1 (5 bases). The CDR3 length is 16 residues. V lost 4 bases and J lost 0, with 14 bases in between. In germline, CDR1 is SGHNT, CDR2 YYREEE (reference sequence). Here the CDR3 reads CASSLGQGASGNTIYF. The DNA for the CDR3 is TGTGCCAGCAGCCTGGGGCAGGGCGCCTCTGGAAACACCATATATTTT.

The rearrangement uses TRBV11-3 and TRBJ1-2; a weak D match, TRBD1 (6 bases). V was pared by 3 bases and J by 8 bases, with 28 bases between. The CDR3 runs 18 residues. Germline V gives CDR1 SGHNT, CDR2 YENEEA. In DNA form, the CDR3 reads TGTGCCAGCAGCTTGAGGACAGTAGGGAGGGAGTGGAATCACGGCTACACCTTC. Its protein is CASSLRTVGREWNHGYTF.

V and J are TRBV4-2 and TRBJ2-2; 10 bases agree with TRBD1. Germline V gives CDR1 LGHNA, CDR2 YNFKEQ. The CDR3 is made up of 17 amino acids. The V gene end was trimmed by 4 bases and the J gene end by 5 bases; junction bases not matched to a gene: 10. CDR3 region: CASSPRDRGSSTGELFF. CDR3 DNA sequence: TGTGCCAGCAGCCCCCGGGACAGGGGATCCAGTACCGGGGAGCTGTTTTTT.

V usage is TRBV19 and J usage is TRBJ2-5; weak D call: TRBD2 (5 bases). The CDR3 has 15 residues. V shed 1 base and J shed 5 bases, with 14 bases lying between them. Germline V gene lookup returns CDR1 LNHDA and CDR2 SQIVND (reference sequence). The CDR3 DNA sequence: TGTGCCAGTAGTATAGCAAGGACTCGACGGGAGACCCAGTACTTC. Its translation is CASSIARTRRETQYF. The full variable domain, its missing parts supplied by reference TRBV19 and TRBJ2-5, is DGGITQSPKYLFRKEGQNVTLSCEQNLNHDAMYWYRQDPGQGLRLIYYSQIVNDFQKGDIAEGYSVSREKKESFPLTVTSAQKNPTAFYLCASSIARTRRETQYFGPGTRLLVL.

The chain is built from TRBV7-9 and TRBJ2-3; a possible D gene is TRBD2 (5 bases). Germline V gives CDR1 SEHNR, CDR2 FQNEAQ (reference sequence). This CDR3 spans 17 amino acids. Trimming stripped 1 base from V and 0 bases from J, with 14 bases between. The CDR3 DNA reads as TGTGCCAGCAGCTTAGGAATTGAGGGCCTTAGCACAGATACGCAGTATTTT. This translates into CASSLGIEGLSTDTQYF.

This clone was seen just once. The rearrangement joins TRBV5-1 to TRBJ2-1, with TRBD2 matching 9 bases. The CDR3 has 15 residues. Germline V CDR1 and CDR2: SGHRS, YFSETQ. V lost 2 bases and J lost 8; bases outside the gene matches: 8. The chain's CDR3 is CASSFGGGAPDEQFF. The CDR3 bases are TGCGCCAGCAGCTTCGGCGGGGGGGCCCCGGATGAGCAGTTCTTC.

Worth noting for this clone: This sample also contains other DNA sequences that code for the same CDR3. The rearrangement joins TRBV27 to TRBJ2-1; TRBD2 matches 7 bases. J gave up 4 bases and V 6 bases, and 12 bases lay outside the gene matches. Germline V gene data show CDR1 as MNHEY and CDR2 as SMNVEV (reference sequence). This CDR3 has 16 amino acids. This CDR3 reads CASRASAGESYNEQFF. CDR3 sequence (DNA): TGTGCCAGCAGGGCCTCGGCGGGAGAATCTTACAATGAGCAGTTCTTC.

This sequence joins TRBV7-9 and TRBJ2-5; D gene ambiguous. Germline V gene lookup returns CDR1 SEHNR and CDR2 FQNEAQ (reference sequence). This CDR3 has 14 amino acids. V was clipped by 4 bases and J by 0 bases, with 9 bases between them. The CDR3 loop reads CASSSRRDQETQYF. CDR3 nucleotides: TGTGCCAGCAGCTCAAGACGGGACCAAGAGACCCAGTACTTC.

This clone was recorded a few times. The chain couples TRBV6-5 to TRBJ2-7; TRBD2 agrees at 12 bases. The trim removed 5 bases at V and 4 bases at J, leaving 3 bases unmatched. This CDR3 region has 14 residues. Germline values: CDR1 MNHEY, CDR2 SVGAGI. The CDR3 DNA is TGTGCCAGCAGTAGGACTAGCGGGGATTACGAGCAGTACTTC. This gives the protein CASSRTSGDYEQYF.

The chain recombines TRBV5-1 with TRBJ1-2, with D possibly matching TRBD1 (5 bases). The germline V gene encodes CDR1 SGHRS and CDR2 YFSETQ. V shed 3 bases and J shed 3 bases, with 12 bases lying between them. This CDR3 has 14 residues. The CDR3 region has the DNA TGCGCCAGCAGCTCATCCGGGGGAGACTATGGCTACACCTTC. This sequence encodes CASSSSGGDYGYTF.

This chain links TRBV9 with TRBJ2-2, with 9 bases fitting TRBD1. With 0 bases clipped from V and 0 bases from J, the junction kept 9 bases outside the gene matches. Germline CDR1 and CDR2: SGDLS and YYNGEE. CDR3 length: 19 amino acids. DNA of the CDR3: TGTGCCAGCAGCGTAGTAAGGACAGGGGCTTTATCGAACACCGGGGAGCTGTTTTTT. It encodes CASSVVRTGALSNTGELFF.

V gene TRBV7-3 combines with J gene TRBJ1-2; 9 bases match TRBD1. After removal of 5 bases from V and 0 bases from J, the junction contained 4 bases not matched to a gene. CDR1 is SGHTA and CDR2 is FQGTGA in the germline V gene. There are 15 residues in the CDR3. The DNA for the CDR3 is TGTGCCAGCAGCGCTGGGACAGGGACTAACTATGGCTACACCTTC. The encoded protein is CASSAGTGTNYGYTF.

V usage is TRBV6-5 and J usage is TRBJ2-3; D not resolved. The germline V gene has CDR1 MNHEY and CDR2 SVGAGI. The V gene lost 0 bases and the J gene lost 0 bases, with 7 bases spanning the gap. This CDR3 contains 15 residues. CDR3: CASSYSRQSTDTQYF. The DNA for the CDR3 is TGTGCCAGCAGTTACTCGCGGCAGAGCACAGATACGCAGTATTTT.

The J gene is TRBJ2-2, the V gene TRBV11-3; D may be TRBD2 (6 bases). The germline gives CDR1 SGHNT, CDR2 YENEEA. CDR3 length: 16 amino acids. Trimming cost V 5 bases and J 2 bases, with 15 bases left between them. The CDR3 coding sequence is TGTGCCAGCAGCCATGCTGGGGGGACCAACACCGGGGAGCTGTTTTTT. It yields the protein CASSHAGGTNTGELFF.

J is TRBJ2-7 and V is TRBV7-2; 8 bases fit TRBD2. The CDR3 is made up of 15 amino acids. Germline lookup yields CDR1 SGHTA and CDR2 FQGNSA. After removal of 5 bases from V and 2 bases from J, the junction contained 8 bases not matched to a gene. The DNA of the CDR3 is TGTGCCAGCAGCGCGCGGGGGGTCGGAACCTACGAGCAGTACTTC. Its protein is CASSARGVGTYEQYF.

A word on this clone: Germline is not matched at one junction end, which may reflect a read error. The V and J genes are TRBV2 and TRBJ2-1, with 13 bases aligning to TRBD2. The CDR3 has 16 residues. Germline CDR1 SNHLY, CDR2 FYNNEI. Here the CDR3 DNA reads TGTGCCAGCAGTCCAGATACTAGCGGGGGGGCCAATGGGCAGTTCTTC. Its translation is CASSPDTSGGANGQFF.

This rearrangement joins TRBV11-3 to TRBJ2-1; 12 nucleotides align to TRBD2. This CDR3 spans 14 amino acids. Unmatched junction bases numbered 4, after V lost 4 bases and J lost 9 bases. Germline CDR1 SGHNT, CDR2 YENEEA. The CDR3 DNA follows: TGTGCCAGCAGCTCCGGACTAGCGGGACGTGAGCAGTTCTTC. This sequence encodes CASSSGLAGREQFF.

This clone was observed a handful of times. The chain employs TRBV4-1 and TRBJ1-5; D is ambiguous. Germline V gene data show CDR1 as MGHRA and CDR2 as YSYEKL. The CDR3 spans 13 residues. Trimming left V 5 bases short and J 3 bases short, with 8 bases between. The CDR3 protein is CASSSDTNQPQHF. CDR3 sequence (DNA): TGCGCCAGCAGCTCCGACACCAATCAGCCCCAGCATTTT.

The CDR3 bases are TGTGCCAGTAGTACGGGACTAGCCTACTACAATGAGCAGTTCTTC. Translated, it gives CASSTGLAYYNEQFF. This chain links TRBV19 with TRBJ2-1; 9 bases match TRBD2. This CDR3 spans 15 amino acids. CDR1 LNHDA and CDR2 SQIVND come from the germline V gene (reference sequence). Germline trimming cut 4 bases from V and 3 bases from J; bases unmatched to any gene: 4.

This clone appeared a single time. The V and J genes are TRBV28 and TRBJ2-7; 10 bases fit TRBD2. CDR1 is MDHEN and CDR2 is SYDVKM in the germline V gene. Trimming removed 2 bases from V and 2 bases from J; junction bases left unmatched: 6. This CDR3 is built from 16 residues. The CDR3 bases are TGTGCCAGCAGTTTACTAGCGGGAGCTCACCCCTACGAGCAGTACTTC. Translated: CASSLLAGAHPYEQYF.

This chain joins TRBV7-9 and TRBJ1-1; 9 nucleotides agree with TRBD1. Germline V lookup: CDR1 SEHNR, CDR2 FQNEAQ (reference sequence). There are 16 residues in the CDR3. V shed 5 bases, J shed 6 bases, and the junction held 13 bases outside the gene matches. Here the CDR3 DNA reads TGTGCCAGCAGCCCACGACAGGGGGGGAATAGCGCTGAAGCTTTCTTT. Translating it yields CASSPRQGGNSAEAFF.

The V and J genes are TRBV5-1 and TRBJ2-5; 9 bases agree with TRBD2. Matching the DNA end better, TRBJ2-7 makes the J call doubtful. The CDR3 extends over 15 amino acids. Germline V gives CDR1 SGHRS, CDR2 YFSETQ. In nucleotides, the CDR3 is TGCGCCAGCAGCCCAGTAGCGGGAGCTAACTACGAGCAGTACTTC. Amino acid sequence: CASSPVAGANYEQYF.

This clone was counted only a few times. The chain recombines TRBV6-5 with TRBJ2-7; 9 nucleotides line up with TRBD2. Germline V CDR1 and CDR2: MNHEY, SVGAGI. The V and J ends lost 5 bases and 6 bases, in that order; junction bases with no gene match: 5. This CDR3 comprises 13 residues. CDR3 bases: TGTGCCAGCAGTATAGCGGGAGCCGCCGAGCAGTACTTC. This encodes CASSIAGAAEQYF.

This clone was found once. This chain joins TRBV19 and TRBJ2-3; the match to TRBD1 covers 7 bases. The CDR3 has 14 amino acids. The V and J ends lost 6 bases and 2 bases, in that order; junction bases with no gene match: 5. Germline V CDR1 and CDR2: LNHDA, SQIVND (reference sequence). CDR3 nucleotides: TGTGCCAGTAGGGGACAGTACTCCACAGATACGCAGTATTTT. Its translation: CASRGQYSTDTQYF. The full variable domain, its missing parts supplied by reference TRBV19 and TRBJ2-3, is DGGITQSPKYLFRKEGQNVTLSCEQNLNHDAMYWYRQDPGQGLRLIYYSQIVNDFQKGDIAEGYSVSREKKESFPLTVTSAQKNPTAFYLCASRGQYSTDTQYFGPGTRLTVL.